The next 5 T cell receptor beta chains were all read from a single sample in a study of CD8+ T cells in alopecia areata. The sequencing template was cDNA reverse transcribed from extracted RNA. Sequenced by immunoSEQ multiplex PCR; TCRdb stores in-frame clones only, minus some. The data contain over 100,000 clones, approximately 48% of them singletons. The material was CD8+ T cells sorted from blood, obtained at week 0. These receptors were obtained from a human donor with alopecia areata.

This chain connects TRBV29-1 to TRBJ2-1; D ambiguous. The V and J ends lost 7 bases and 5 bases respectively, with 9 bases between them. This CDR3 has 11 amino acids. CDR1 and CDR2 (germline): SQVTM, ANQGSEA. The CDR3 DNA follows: TGCAGCGGAACAGTGAACAATGAGCAGTTCTTC. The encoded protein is CSGTVNNEQFF.

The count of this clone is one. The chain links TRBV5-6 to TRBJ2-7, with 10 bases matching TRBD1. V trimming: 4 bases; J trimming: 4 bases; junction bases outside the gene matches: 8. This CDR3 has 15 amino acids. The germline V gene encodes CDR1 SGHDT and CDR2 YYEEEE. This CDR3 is CASSPAGDRGYEQYF. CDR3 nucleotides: TGTGCCAGCAGCCCGGCAGGGGACAGGGGTTACGAGCAGTACTTC.

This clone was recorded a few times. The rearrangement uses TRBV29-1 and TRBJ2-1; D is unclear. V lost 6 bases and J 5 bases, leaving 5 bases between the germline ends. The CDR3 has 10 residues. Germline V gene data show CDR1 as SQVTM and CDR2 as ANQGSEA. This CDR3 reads CSVLDNEQFF. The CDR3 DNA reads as TGCAGCGTCCTGGACAATGAGCAGTTCTTC.

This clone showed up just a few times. CDR3 residues: CASSSTGELYEQYF. The CDR3 nucleotides are TGTGCCAGCAGCTCGACAGGGGAACTCTACGAGCAGTACTTC. J is TRBJ2-7 and V is TRBV27; 8 bases are a match to TRBD1. The CDR3 is made up of 14 amino acids. Trimming cost V 6 bases and J 3 bases; bases outside gene matches: 7. Germline CDR1 reads MNHEY; CDR2 reads SMNVEV (reference sequence).

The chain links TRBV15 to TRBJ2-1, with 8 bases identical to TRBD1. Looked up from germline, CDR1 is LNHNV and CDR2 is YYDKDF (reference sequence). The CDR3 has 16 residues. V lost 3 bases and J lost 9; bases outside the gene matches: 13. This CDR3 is CATSSFGQGQVGEQFF. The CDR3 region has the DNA TGTGCCACCAGCAGCTTTGGACAGGGTCAGGTCGGTGAGCAGTTCTTC.